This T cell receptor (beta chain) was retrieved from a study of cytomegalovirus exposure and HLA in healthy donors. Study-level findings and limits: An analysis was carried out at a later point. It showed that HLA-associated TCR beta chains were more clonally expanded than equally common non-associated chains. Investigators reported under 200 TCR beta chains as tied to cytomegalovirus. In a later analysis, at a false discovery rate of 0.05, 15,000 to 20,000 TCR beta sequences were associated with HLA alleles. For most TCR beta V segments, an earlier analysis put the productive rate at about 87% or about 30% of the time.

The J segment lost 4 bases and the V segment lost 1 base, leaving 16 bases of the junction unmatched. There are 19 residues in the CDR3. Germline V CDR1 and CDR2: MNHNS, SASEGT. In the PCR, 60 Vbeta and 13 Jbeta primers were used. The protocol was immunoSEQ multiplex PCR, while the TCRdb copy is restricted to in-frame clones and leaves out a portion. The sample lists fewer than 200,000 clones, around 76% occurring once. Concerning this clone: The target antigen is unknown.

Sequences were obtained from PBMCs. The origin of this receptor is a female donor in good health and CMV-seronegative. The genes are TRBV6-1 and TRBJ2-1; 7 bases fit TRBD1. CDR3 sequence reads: CASSEDGRRTGKEYNEQFF. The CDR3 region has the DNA TGTGCCAGCAGTGAAGACGGCCGCAGGACAGGAAAAGAATACAATGAGCAGTTCTTC.